The rows below give T cell receptor beta chains drawn from one sample of a study of cytotoxic CD8 clonotypes in ibrutinib-treated CLL. The method was immunoSEQ multiplex PCR; TCRdb's version includes in-frame clones alone and lacks a portion of them. The repertoire has around 140,000 clones, 60% to 85% of them found once; the top ten carry around 4.9%. The sample was PBMCs, taken after 24 months of ibrutinib treatment. The receptors originated from a human donor with chronic lymphocytic leukemia. CDR3s include the opening cysteine and the closing phenylalanine or tryptophan. Fields, in order: D gene, V gene, J gene, clone size, CDR3 protein, CDR3 DNA. D genes are given only for firm matches. Clone size is stated in some rows and not others, as once, few, many or a class when expanded.

>NA|TRBV20-1|TRBJ2-1|NA
CSASGGTKQFF
TGCAGTGCTAGTGGGGGGACCAAGCAGTTCTTC
>NA|TRBV7-9|TRBJ2-1|NA
CASSLVGSGPHNEQFF
TGTGCCAGCAGCTTAGTGGGTAGCGGACCGCACAATGAGCAGTTCTTC
>NA|TRBV28|TRBJ1-6|NA
CASEGPNNSPLHF
TGTGCCAGCGAGGGACCGAATAATTCACCCCTCCACTTT
>NA|TRBV6-5|TRBJ1-6|NA
CASSYGLNNSPLHF
TGTGCCAGCAGTTACGGGCTGAATAATTCACCCCTCCACTTT
>NA|TRBV7-3|TRBJ2-2|few
CASSPSGDTGELFF
TGTGCCAGCAGCCCCTCGGGAGACACCGGGGAGCTGTTTTTT
>NA|TRBV6-6|TRBJ1-2|few
CASSSLLTNYGYTF
TGTGCCAGCAGTTCGTTACTTACCAACTATGGCTACACCTTC
>NA|TRBV28|TRBJ1-6|few
CASSLGAARVARNSPLHF
TGTGCCAGCAGTTTAGGGGCCGCCCGGGTCGCCCGTAATTCACCCCTCCACTTT
>NA|TRBV7-2|TRBJ2-2|NA
CASSFRGANTGELFF
TGTGCCAGCAGCTTCAGGGGCGCGAACACCGGGGAGCTGTTTTTT
>NA|TRBV5-1|TRBJ2-5|NA
CASADSGTYQETQYF
TGCGCCAGCGCAGACTCCGGGACGTACCAAGAGACCCAGTACTTC
>NA|TRBV7-2|TRBJ2-5|NA
CASSLVAGTETQYF
TGTGCCAGCAGCTTAGTGGCCGGGACAGAGACCCAGTACTTC
>NA|TRBV6-5|TRBJ2-2|NA
CASSYSRLAPGGLFF
TGTGCCAGCAGTTACTCGAGGCTAGCGCCAGGGGGGCTGTTTTTT
>NA|TRBV27|TRBJ1-6|NA
CASTGTPYNSPLHF
TGTGCCAGTACGGGAACCCCTTATAATTCACCCCTCCACTTT
>NA|TRBV9|TRBJ2-1|NA
CASSLPYGYEQFF
TGTGCCAGCAGCCTCCCTTATGGGTATGAGCAGTTCTTC
>TRBD2|TRBV19|TRBJ2-7|once
CATGTSGREEQYF
TGTGCCACAGGGACTAGCGGGAGGGAAGAGCAGTACTTC
>NA|TRBV19|TRBJ2-7|NA
CASSIDPLPDHDSGEQYF
TGTGCCAGTAGTATAGATCCGTTACCTGACCACGATTCGGGAGAGCAGTACTTC